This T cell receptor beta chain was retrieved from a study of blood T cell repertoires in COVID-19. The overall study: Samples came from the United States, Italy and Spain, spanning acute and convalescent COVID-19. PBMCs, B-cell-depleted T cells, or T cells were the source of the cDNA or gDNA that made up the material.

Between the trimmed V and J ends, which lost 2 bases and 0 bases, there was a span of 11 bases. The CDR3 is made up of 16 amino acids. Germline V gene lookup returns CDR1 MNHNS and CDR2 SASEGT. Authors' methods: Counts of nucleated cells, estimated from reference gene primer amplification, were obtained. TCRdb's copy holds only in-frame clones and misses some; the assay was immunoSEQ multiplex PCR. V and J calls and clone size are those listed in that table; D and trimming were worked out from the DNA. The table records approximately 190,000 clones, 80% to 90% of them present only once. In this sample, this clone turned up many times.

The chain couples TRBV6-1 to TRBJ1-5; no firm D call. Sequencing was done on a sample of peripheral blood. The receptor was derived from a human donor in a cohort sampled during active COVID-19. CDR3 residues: CASSEPDTYSNQPQHF. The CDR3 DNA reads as TGTGCCAGCAGTGAACCCGACACCTATAGCAATCAGCCCCAGCATTTT.